This TCR beta chain was retrieved from a study of identical twins. Study outcomes and limitations: Surplus twin overlap in beta out-of-frame sequences was less pronounced.

The sample holds a few counts of this clonotype. The antigen is not known. The CDR3 is made up of 14 amino acids. CDR1 and CDR2 from the germline V gene are DFQATT and SNEGSKA (reference sequence). Trimming left V 5 bases short and J 3 bases short, with 15 bases between. TCRdb re-derived calls from the 5' RACE reads in MiXCR, one entry per CDR3 protein. Here the sample spans more than 200,000 distinct CDR3 sequences, roughly a tenth being singletons. V usage is TRBV20-1 and J usage is TRBJ2-3, with D perhaps matching TRBD1 (5 bases). Sequenced input: memory (CD45RO+) T cells sorted from blood. The sequence was obtained from a woman younger than 35 in good health. CDR3 residues: CSAPTQGGTDTQYF. As DNA, the CDR3 is TGCAGTGCTCCAACCCAGGGTGGTACAGATACGCAGTATTTT.